This T cell receptor (beta chain) was identified in a study of graft-versus-host responses after intestinal transplantation. The trim removed 4 bases at V and 6 bases at J, leaving 5 bases unmatched. This CDR3 region has 15 residues. Germline V gene data show CDR1 as SGHAT and CDR2 as FQNNGV. A note on this clone: The antigen is not known.

The protocol was immunoSEQ multiplex PCR, while the TCRdb copy is restricted to in-frame clones and leaves out a portion. The table records over 90,000 clones, about 91% of them present only once. Here the sequenced sample was unstimulated CD8+ T cells sorted from spleen or lymph node cells, taken before intestinal transplant. The clonotype comes from a human donor who received an intestinal transplant. This chain uses TRBV11-2 with TRBJ2-7; TRBD2 matches at 14 bases. This chain's CDR3 is CASSSGLAGAGEQYF. DNA for the CDR3: TGTGCCAGCAGCTCGGGACTAGCGGGAGCGGGCGAGCAGTACTTC.